This T cell receptor (beta chain) was documented in a study of PD-1 blockade in classical Hodgkin lymphoma. Study results and caveats: Healthy donors were reported to have higher baseline TCR diversity than newly diagnosed patients.

Time point: cycle 4 day 1 (C4D1), after less than 7 weeks of nivolumab. With no exception, relapse followed autologous stem cell transplantation in all patients, and brentuximab vedotin exposure varied. In the case of this clone: Its antigen is unknown.

This CDR3 is 14 amino acids long. CDR1 is WNHNN, CDR2 SYGVQD, per germline (reference sequence). V dropped 3 bases and J dropped 2 bases, with 10 bases sitting between them. Sequencing used immunoSEQ multiplex PCR; TCRdb keeps in-frame clones, though not all of them. The sample consists of some 96,000 clones, under 95% of them appearing once. The clonotype comes from a human donor with classical Hodgkin lymphoma. The chain joins TRBV10-1 to TRBJ1-1; D is undetermined. Here the sequenced sample was peripheral blood mononuclear cells (PBMCs), taken before the fourth cycle of nivolumab. CDR3 sequence reads: CASSDAGSNTEAFF. The CDR3 region has the DNA TGCGCCAGCAGTGACGCGGGGAGTAACACTGAAGCTTTCTTT.